A selection of T cell receptor beta chains follows, all from one sample in a study of blood T cells in healthy people across ages. From the 5' RACE reads, TCRdb called clonotypes with MiXCR, one entry per CDR3 protein. Of approximately 770,000 distinct CDR3 sequences listed, roughly 64% are singletons. The sequenced sample was blood. These receptors were taken from a young man in good health. Each CDR3 is given with its conserved first and last residue. The D gene is left open where the match is weak. Clone size is given for some rows only: seen once, a few or many times, or a class if the clone is expanded.

j_gene: TRBJ2-7
d_gene: TRBD2
v_gene: TRBV6-2/TRBV6-3
abundance: -
CDR3aa: CASSRGLAGATYEQYF
CDR3nt: TGTGCCAGCAGCCGGGGACTAGCGGGAGCTACCTACGAGCAGTACTTC

j_gene: TRBJ2-2
d_gene: -
v_gene: TRBV5-1
abundance: -
CDR3aa: CASSKGQSYTGELFF
CDR3nt: TGCGCCAGCTCTAAGGGACAAAGCTACACCGGGGAGCTGTTTTTT

j_gene: TRBJ1-1
d_gene: -
v_gene: TRBV5-1
abundance: once
CDR3aa: CASSWSFDTEAFF
CDR3nt: TGCGCCAGCAGCTGGAGCTTCGACACTGAAGCTTTCTTT

j_gene: TRBJ2-3
d_gene: TRBD2
v_gene: TRBV12-3/TRBV12-4
abundance: -
CDR3aa: CASSYRTSGGRTDTQYF
CDR3nt: TGTGCCAGCAGTTATAGGACTAGCGGGGGGCGCACAGATACGCAGTATTTT

j_gene: TRBJ1-2
d_gene: TRBD1
v_gene: TRBV12-3/TRBV12-4
abundance: -
CDR3aa: CASSGGTALYGYTF
CDR3nt: TGTGCCAGCAGCGGGGGGACAGCTCTCTATGGCTACACCTTC

j_gene: TRBJ2-2
d_gene: TRBD1
v_gene: TRBV20-1
abundance: -
CDR3aa: CSARDSKTLNTGELFF
CDR3nt: TGCAGTGCTCGGGACAGTAAAACCTTGAACACCGGGGAGCTGTTTTTT

j_gene: TRBJ2-3
d_gene: TRBD1
v_gene: TRBV6-2/TRBV6-3
abundance: few
CDR3aa: CASSPWTGSLESTDTQYF
CDR3nt: TGTGCCAGCAGTCCATGGACAGGGAGTTTGGAGAGCACAGATACGCAGTATTTT

j_gene: TRBJ2-3
d_gene: TRBD2
v_gene: TRBV7-2
abundance: -
CDR3aa: CASSTNLAGGTDTQYF
CDR3nt: TGTGCCAGCAGCACAAACTTAGCGGGGGGCACAGATACGCAGTATTTT

j_gene: TRBJ1-1
d_gene: -
v_gene: TRBV5-1
abundance: -
CDR3aa: CASSSGPRGGTEAFF
CDR3nt: TGCGCCAGCAGCTCTGGACCCCGGGGAGGCACTGAAGCTTTCTTT

j_gene: TRBJ1-2
d_gene: TRBD1
v_gene: TRBV25-1
abundance: few
CDR3aa: CASSELGTADGYTF
CDR3nt: TGTGCCAGCAGTGAATTAGGGACAGCGGATGGCTACACCTTC

j_gene: TRBJ2-1
d_gene: -
v_gene: TRBV10-3
abundance: -
CDR3aa: CAISEGTGFFNEQFF
CDR3nt: TGTGCCATCAGTGAAGGGACTGGTTTTTTCAATGAGCAGTTCTTC

j_gene: TRBJ2-5
d_gene: TRBD2
v_gene: TRBV11-3
abundance: -
CDR3aa: CASSLGTSGEETQYF
CDR3nt: TGTGCCAGCAGCTTAGGGACTAGCGGTGAAGAGACCCAGTACTTC

j_gene: TRBJ2-7
d_gene: -
v_gene: TRBV29-1
abundance: few
CDR3aa: CSVARDARIHEQYF
CDR3nt: TGCAGCGTGGCCCGGGACGCAAGGATCCACGAGCAGTACTTC

j_gene: TRBJ2-5
d_gene: -
v_gene: TRBV3-1
abundance: few
CDR3aa: CASSRTGGGETQYF
CDR3nt: TGTGCCAGCAGCCGAACGGGGGGCGGAGAGACCCAGTACTTC

j_gene: TRBJ2-2
d_gene: TRBD2
v_gene: TRBV7-2
abundance: once
CDR3aa: CASSLERAGDGELFF
CDR3nt: TGTGCCAGCAGCTTAGAGCGGGCGGGGGACGGGGAGCTGTTTTTT

j_gene: TRBJ2-7
d_gene: TRBD2
v_gene: TRBV11-2
abundance: once
CDR3aa: CASSAGGTGIYEQYF
CDR3nt: TGTGCCAGCAGCGCGGGGGGCACGGGCATCTACGAGCAGTACTTC

j_gene: TRBJ2-3
d_gene: -
v_gene: TRBV4-1
abundance: -
CDR3aa: CASSPEDSPTEADTQYF
CDR3nt: TGCGCCAGCAGCCCCGAGGACAGTCCTACGGAGGCAGATACGCAGTATTTT

j_gene: TRBJ1-5
d_gene: -
v_gene: TRBV7-2
abundance: -
CDR3aa: CASSLEGGFSNQPQHF
CDR3nt: TGTGCCAGCAGCTTAGAGGGGGGGTTTAGCAATCAGCCCCAGCATTTT

j_gene: TRBJ1-5
d_gene: -
v_gene: TRBV20-1
abundance: few
CDR3aa: CSARDQPRGFNQPQHF
CDR3nt: TGCAGTGCTAGAGACCAACCTAGGGGGTTCAATCAGCCCCAGCATTTT

j_gene: TRBJ2-5
d_gene: TRBD2
v_gene: TRBV9
abundance: -
CDR3aa: CASSASGNLQETQYF
CDR3nt: TGTGCCAGCAGCGCCAGCGGGAACCTCCAAGAGACCCAGTACTTC

j_gene: TRBJ2-7
d_gene: -
v_gene: TRBV30
abundance: -
CDR3aa: CAWSKFVYEQYF
CDR3nt: TGTGCCTGGAGCAAGTTCGTTTACGAGCAGTACTTC

j_gene: TRBJ2-3
d_gene: -
v_gene: TRBV7-2
abundance: few
CDR3aa: CASSSNYGDTQYF
CDR3nt: TGTGCCAGCAGCTCCAACTACGGAGATACGCAGTATTTT

j_gene: TRBJ2-7
d_gene: -
v_gene: TRBV29-1
abundance: -
CDR3aa: CSVVDSRRGEQYF
CDR3nt: TGCAGCGTTGTTGATTCTCGAAGGGGCGAGCAGTACTTC

j_gene: TRBJ2-7
d_gene: TRBD2
v_gene: TRBV11-1
abundance: few
CDR3aa: CASSLSSSGRVYEQYF
CDR3nt: TGTGCCAGCAGCCTCTCTTCTAGCGGGAGAGTGTACGAGCAGTACTTC

j_gene: TRBJ2-1
d_gene: TRBD2
v_gene: TRBV10-3
abundance: -
CDR3aa: CAVTSGSLEQFF
CDR3nt: TGTGCCGTCACTAGCGGGAGCCTTGAGCAGTTCTTC

j_gene: TRBJ2-1
d_gene: TRBD2
v_gene: TRBV5-1
abundance: -
CDR3aa: CASSFVAGVDSEQFF
CDR3nt: TGCGCCAGCAGCTTTGTAGCGGGAGTCGACTCCGAGCAGTTCTTC

j_gene: TRBJ2-6
d_gene: TRBD1
v_gene: TRBV11-1
abundance: -
CDR3aa: CASSLARLRDSLLSGANVLTF
CDR3nt: TGTGCCAGCAGCTTAGCGCGCTTACGGGACAGCCTACTCTCTGGGGCCAACGTCCTGACTTTC

j_gene: TRBJ1-1
d_gene: -
v_gene: TRBV13
abundance: -
CDR3aa: CASSLGTRTNTEAFF
CDR3nt: TGTGCCAGCAGCTTAGGCACCAGGACGAACACTGAAGCTTTCTTT